This T cell receptor (beta chain) was captured in a study of blood T cell repertoires in COVID-19. About the research overall: From the United States, Italy and Spain came samples of acute and convalescent COVID-19. From T cells, B-cell-depleted T cells, or PBMCs came the material, which was cDNA or gDNA.

Germline CDR1 reads MNHEY; CDR2 reads SVGAGI. Trimming cost V 2 bases and J 4 bases, with 15 bases left between them. The CDR3 spans 16 residues. In the original processing: It was from reference gene primer amplification that nucleated cell counts were estimated. This table comes from immunoSEQ multiplex PCR, and its TCRdb copy is limited to in-frame clones, with some not included. D and trimming come from the DNA, and the V and J calls and clone size come from that table. The repertoire holds some 220,000 clones, with about 90% as singletons. This TCR was sampled from a woman in her late teens or twenties who had recovered from COVID-19. The chain employs TRBV6-5 and TRBJ2-1, with a tentative D call TRBD1 (6 bases). The material sequenced was peripheral blood. The CDR3 here is CASSYLQGVAYNEQFF. CDR3 nucleotide sequence: TGTGCCAGCAGTTACCTACAGGGTGTAGCGTACAATGAGCAGTTCTTC.